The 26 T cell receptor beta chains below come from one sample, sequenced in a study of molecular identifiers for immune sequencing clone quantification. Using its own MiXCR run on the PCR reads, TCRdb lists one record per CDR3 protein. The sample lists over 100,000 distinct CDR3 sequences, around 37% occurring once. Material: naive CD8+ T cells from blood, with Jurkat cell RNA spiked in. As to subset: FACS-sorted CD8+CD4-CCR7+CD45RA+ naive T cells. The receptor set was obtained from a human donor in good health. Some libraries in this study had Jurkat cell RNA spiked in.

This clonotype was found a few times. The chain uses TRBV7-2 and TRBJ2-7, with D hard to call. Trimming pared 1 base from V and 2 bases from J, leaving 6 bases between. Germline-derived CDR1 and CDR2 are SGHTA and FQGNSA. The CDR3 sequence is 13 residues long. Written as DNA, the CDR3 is TGTGCCAGCAGCTTAGGGAGCACCTACGAGCAGTACTTC. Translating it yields CASSLGSTYEQYF.

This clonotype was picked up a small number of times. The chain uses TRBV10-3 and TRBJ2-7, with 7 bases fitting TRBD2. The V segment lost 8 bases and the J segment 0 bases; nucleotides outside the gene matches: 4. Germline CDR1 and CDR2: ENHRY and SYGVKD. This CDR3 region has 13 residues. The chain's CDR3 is CAIGGGTSYEQYF. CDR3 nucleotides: TGTGCCATCGGGGGGGGGACCTCCTACGAGCAGTACTTC.

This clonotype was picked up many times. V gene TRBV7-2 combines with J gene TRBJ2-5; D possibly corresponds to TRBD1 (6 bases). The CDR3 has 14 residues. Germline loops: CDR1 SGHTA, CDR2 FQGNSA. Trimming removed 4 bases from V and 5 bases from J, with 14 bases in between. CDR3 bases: TGTGCCAGCAGCTACTACAGGGATCAGGAGACCCAGTACTTC. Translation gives CASSYYRDQETQYF. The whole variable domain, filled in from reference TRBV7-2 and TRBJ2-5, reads GAGVSQSPSNKVTEKGKDVELRCDPISGHTALYWYRQSLGQGLEFLIYFQGNSAPDKSGLPSDRFSAERTGGSVSTLTIQRTQQEDSAVYLCASSYYRDQETQYFGPGTRLLVL.

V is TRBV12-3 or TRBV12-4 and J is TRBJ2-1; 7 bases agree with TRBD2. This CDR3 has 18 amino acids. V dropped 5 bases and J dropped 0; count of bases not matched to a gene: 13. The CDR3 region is CASSPGLAAPSSYNEQFF. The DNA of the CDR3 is TGTGCCAGCAGTCCTGGGCTAGCGGCCCCAAGCTCCTACAATGAGCAGTTCTTC.

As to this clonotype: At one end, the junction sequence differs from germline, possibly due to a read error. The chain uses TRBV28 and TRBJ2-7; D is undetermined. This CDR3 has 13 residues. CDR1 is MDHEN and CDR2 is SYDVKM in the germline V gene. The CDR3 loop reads CGSSWAGLYEQYF. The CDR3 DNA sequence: TGTGGCAGCAGTTGGGCAGGATTGTACGAGCAGTACTTC.

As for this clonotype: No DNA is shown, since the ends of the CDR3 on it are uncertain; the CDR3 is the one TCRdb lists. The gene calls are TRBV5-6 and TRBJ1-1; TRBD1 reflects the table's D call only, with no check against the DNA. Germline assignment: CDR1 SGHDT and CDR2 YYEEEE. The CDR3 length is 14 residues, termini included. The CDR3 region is CASSFGTGNTEAIF.

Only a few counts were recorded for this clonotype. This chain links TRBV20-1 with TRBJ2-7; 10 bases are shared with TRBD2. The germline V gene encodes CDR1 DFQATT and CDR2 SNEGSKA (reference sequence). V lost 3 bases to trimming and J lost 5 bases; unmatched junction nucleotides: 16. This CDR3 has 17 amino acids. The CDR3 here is CSASKIPSGSIMDEQYF. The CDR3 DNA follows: TGCAGTGCTAGTAAGATCCCTAGCGGGAGTATCATGGACGAGCAGTACTTC.

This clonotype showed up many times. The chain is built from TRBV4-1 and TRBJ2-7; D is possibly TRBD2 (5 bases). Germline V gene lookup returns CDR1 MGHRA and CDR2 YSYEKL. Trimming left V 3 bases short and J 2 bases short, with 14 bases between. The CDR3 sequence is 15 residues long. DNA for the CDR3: TGCGCCAGCAGCCAGTTGCCTAGCAGAGCCTACGAGCAGTACTTC. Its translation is CASSQLPSRAYEQYF.

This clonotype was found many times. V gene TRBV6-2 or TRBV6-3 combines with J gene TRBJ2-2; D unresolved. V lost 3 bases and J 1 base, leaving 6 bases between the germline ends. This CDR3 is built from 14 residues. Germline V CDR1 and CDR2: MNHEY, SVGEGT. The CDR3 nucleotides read TGTGCCAGCAGTTATTTGAAGAACACCGGGGAGCTGTTTTTT. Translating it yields CASSYLKNTGELFF.

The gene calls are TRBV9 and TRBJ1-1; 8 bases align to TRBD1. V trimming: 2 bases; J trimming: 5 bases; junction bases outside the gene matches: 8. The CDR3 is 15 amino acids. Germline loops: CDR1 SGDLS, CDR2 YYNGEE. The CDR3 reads CASSVGRGLETEAFF. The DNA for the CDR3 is TGTGCCAGCAGCGTGGGCAGGGGGCTGGAGACTGAAGCTTTCTTT.

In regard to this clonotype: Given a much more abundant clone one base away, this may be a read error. In nucleotides, the CDR3 is TGTGCCAGCAGATTAGGACAGGGGGGCACTGAAGCTTTCTTT. Protein: CASRLGQGGTEAFF. This chain connects TRBV28 to TRBJ1-1; TRBD1 agrees at 10 bases. V lost 6 bases, J lost 4 bases, and 5 bases stayed unmatched. The germline gives CDR1 MDHEN, CDR2 SYDVKM. This CDR3 spans 14 amino acids. Full variable domain (outside the CDR3, taken from reference TRBV28 and TRBJ1-1): DVKVTQSSRYLVKRTGEKVFLECVQDMDHENMFWYRQDPGLGLRLIYFSYDVKMKEKGDIPEGYSVSREKKERFSLILESASTNQTSMYLCASRLGQGGTEAFFGQGTRLTVV.

The CDR3 region has the DNA TGTGCCAGCAGCCCGGTAGCACGGTCACCCCTCCACTTT. Its translation: CASSPVARSPLHF. The V call is TRBV6-5, the J call TRBJ1-6; D gene ambiguous. Germline V gives CDR1 MNHEY, CDR2 SVGAGI. CDR3 length: 13 amino acids. Trimming left V 6 bases short and J 10 bases short, with 13 bases between.

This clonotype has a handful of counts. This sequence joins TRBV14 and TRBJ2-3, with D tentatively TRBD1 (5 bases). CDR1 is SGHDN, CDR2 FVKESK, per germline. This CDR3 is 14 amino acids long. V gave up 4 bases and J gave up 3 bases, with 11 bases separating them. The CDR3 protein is CASSPQVETDTQYF. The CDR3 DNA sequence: TGTGCCAGCAGCCCACAGGTTGAGACAGATACGCAGTATTTT.

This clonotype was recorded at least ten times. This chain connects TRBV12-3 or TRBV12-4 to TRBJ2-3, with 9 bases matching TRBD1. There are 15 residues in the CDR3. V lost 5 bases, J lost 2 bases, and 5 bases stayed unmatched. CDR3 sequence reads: CASSTDRGDTDTQYF. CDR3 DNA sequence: TGTGCCAGCAGTACGGACAGGGGAGACACAGATACGCAGTATTTT.

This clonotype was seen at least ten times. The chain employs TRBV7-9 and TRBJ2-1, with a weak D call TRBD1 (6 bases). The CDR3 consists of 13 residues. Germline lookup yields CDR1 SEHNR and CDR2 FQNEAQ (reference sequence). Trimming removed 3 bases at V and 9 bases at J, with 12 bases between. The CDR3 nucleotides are TGTGCCAGCAGCTTTTCACAGGGTCCTGAGCAGTTCTTC. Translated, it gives CASSFSQGPEQFF.

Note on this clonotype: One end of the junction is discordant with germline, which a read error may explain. In nucleotides, the CDR3 is TGTGCCTGCAGCTTAGCGCTGGGACAGGGACCCTTCGATGAAAAACTGTTTTTT. Its translation: CACSLALGQGPFDEKLFF. V gene TRBV7-6 combines with J gene TRBJ1-4; TRBD1 matches at 9 bases. Germline CDR1 reads SGHVS; CDR2 reads FNYEAQ. There are 18 residues in the CDR3.

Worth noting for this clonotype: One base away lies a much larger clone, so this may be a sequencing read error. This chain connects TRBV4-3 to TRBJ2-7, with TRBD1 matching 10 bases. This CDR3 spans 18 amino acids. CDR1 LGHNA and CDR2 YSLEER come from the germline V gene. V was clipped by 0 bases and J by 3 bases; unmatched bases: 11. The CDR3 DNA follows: TGCGCCAGCAGCCAAGATCAACGGACAGGGGGTCTGTTCTACGAGCAGTACTTC. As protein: CASSQDQRTGGLFYEQYF.

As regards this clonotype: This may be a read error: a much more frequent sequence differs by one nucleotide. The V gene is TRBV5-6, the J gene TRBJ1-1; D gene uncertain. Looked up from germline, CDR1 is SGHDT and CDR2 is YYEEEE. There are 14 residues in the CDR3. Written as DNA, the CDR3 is TGTGCCAGCAGCTTGGAGGAATTGAACACTGAAGCTCTCTTT. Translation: CASSLEELNTEALF.

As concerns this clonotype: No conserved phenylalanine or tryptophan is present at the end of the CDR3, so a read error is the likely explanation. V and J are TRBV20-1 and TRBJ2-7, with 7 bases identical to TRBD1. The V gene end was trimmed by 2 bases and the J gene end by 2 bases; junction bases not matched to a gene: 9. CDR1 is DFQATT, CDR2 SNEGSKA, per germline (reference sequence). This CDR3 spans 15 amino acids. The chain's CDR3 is CSARHDRDSPYEQYI. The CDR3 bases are TGCAGTGCTAGACATGACAGGGATAGTCCCTACGAGCAGTACATC.

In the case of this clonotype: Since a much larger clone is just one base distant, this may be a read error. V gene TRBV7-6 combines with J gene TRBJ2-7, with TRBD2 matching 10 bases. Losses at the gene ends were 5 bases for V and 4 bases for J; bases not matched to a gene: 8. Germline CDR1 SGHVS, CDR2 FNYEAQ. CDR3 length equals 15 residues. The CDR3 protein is CASSRGGTSAYEQYF. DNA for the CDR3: TGTGCCAGCAGCCGTGGCGGGACTAGCGCATACGAGCAGTACTTC.

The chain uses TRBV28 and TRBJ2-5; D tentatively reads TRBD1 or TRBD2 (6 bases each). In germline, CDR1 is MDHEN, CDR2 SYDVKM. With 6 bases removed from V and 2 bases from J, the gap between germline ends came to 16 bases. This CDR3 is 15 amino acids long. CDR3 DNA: TGTGCCAGCAGACCACCCCGGGGGCGGCAAGAGACCCAGTACTTC. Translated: CASRPPRGRQETQYF.

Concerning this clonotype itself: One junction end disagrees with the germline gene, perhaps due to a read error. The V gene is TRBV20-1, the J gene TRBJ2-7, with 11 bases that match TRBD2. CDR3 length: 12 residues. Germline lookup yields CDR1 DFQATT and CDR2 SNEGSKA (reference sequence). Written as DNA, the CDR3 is TGCAGTGCTAGAGCAACTAGCGGGAGTCTGTGCTTC. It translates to CSARATSGSLCF.

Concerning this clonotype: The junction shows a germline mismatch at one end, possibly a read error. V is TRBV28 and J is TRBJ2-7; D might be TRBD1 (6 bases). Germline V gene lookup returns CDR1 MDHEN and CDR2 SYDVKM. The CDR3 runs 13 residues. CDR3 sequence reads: CAGSFGQSYEQYF. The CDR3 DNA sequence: TGTGCCGGCAGTTTCGGACAGTCCTACGAGCAGTACTTC.

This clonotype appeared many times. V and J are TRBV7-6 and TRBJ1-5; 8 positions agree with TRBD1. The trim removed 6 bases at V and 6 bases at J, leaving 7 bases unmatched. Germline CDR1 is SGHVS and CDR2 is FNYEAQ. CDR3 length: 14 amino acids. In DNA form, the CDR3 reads TGTGCCAGCAGTTCCTCAGGGGGCAGTCAGCCCCAGCATTTT. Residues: CASSSSGGSQPQHF.

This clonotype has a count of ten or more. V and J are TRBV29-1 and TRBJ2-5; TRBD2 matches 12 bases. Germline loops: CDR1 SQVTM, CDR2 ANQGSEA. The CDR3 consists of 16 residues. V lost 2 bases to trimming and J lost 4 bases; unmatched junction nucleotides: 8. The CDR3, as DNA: TGCAGCGTTGAATTGCCTAGCGGGAGGGCCAGAGAGACCCAGTACTTC. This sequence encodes CSVELPSGRARETQYF.

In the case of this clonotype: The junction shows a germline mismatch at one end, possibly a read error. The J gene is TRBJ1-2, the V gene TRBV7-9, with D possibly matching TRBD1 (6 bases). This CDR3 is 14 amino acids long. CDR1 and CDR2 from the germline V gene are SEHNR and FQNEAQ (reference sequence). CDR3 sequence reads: CASSPTDRTYGYTF. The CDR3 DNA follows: TGTGCCAGCAGCCCAACCGACAGGACCTATGGATACACCTTC.